These 6 T cell receptor beta chains were all obtained from the same sample, sequenced in a study of T cell responses to AZD1222 COVID-19 vaccine. Assay: immunoSEQ multiplex PCR; the TCRdb copy retains only in-frame clones and omits some. The sample consists of some 100,000 clones, about 90% of them appearing once. Here the sequenced sample was peripheral blood, taken on day 0 of AZD1222 vaccination. All receptors derive from an adult in good health.

The chain links TRBV19 to TRBJ1-1; D gene uncertain. CDR3 size: 14 residues. Germline V gives CDR1 LNHDA, CDR2 SQIVND (reference sequence). Trimming removed 6 bases at V and 0 bases at J, with 11 bases between. CDR3 DNA: TGTGCCAGTAGGGAGGGAAGTTTGAACACTGAAGCTTTCTTT. Protein: CASREGSLNTEAFF.

This sequence joins TRBV7-2 and TRBJ1-5; unclear D gene. The CDR3 covers 13 residues. The germline CDR1 and CDR2 sequences are SGHTA and FQGNSA. V was cut by 5 bases and J by 7 bases, with 12 bases left in between. The CDR3 DNA reads as TGTGCCAGCAGCCCAGGCGGGTGGCAGCCCCAGCATTTT. As protein: CASSPGGWQPQHF.

This clone was recorded a few times. The V and J genes are TRBV9 and TRBJ1-3; D perhaps matches TRBD1 (6 bases). Germline CDR1 is SGDLS and CDR2 is YYNGEE. Trimming took 5 bases from V and 0 from J, leaving 18 bases between them. The CDR3 has 17 amino acids. The CDR3 region has the DNA TGTGCCAGCAGAGAAGGGCAGGGGTTTTACTCTGGAAACACCATATATTTT. Translation: CASREGQGFYSGNTIYF.

Notes on this clone: This specimen includes other DNA sequences encoding the same CDR3. This chain links TRBV18 with TRBJ1-2; D not certain. V was clipped by 3 bases and J by 5 bases, with 4 bases between them. The germline CDR1 and CDR2 sequences are KGHSH and LQKENI. The CDR3 spans 11 residues. CDR3 nucleotide sequence: TGTGCCAGCTCACCTGGTTATGGCTACACCTTC. Translating gives CASSPGYGYTF.

This chain joins TRBV6-5 and TRBJ2-3; perhaps TRBD2 as D (6 bases). V was pared by 1 base and J by 4 bases, with 9 bases between. CDR1 is MNHEY, CDR2 SVGAGI, per germline. The CDR3 runs 14 residues. The CDR3 DNA reads as TGTGCCAGCAGTTACTACGGGGGTTCAGATACGCAGTATTTT. Translated: CASSYYGGSDTQYF.

The chain is built from TRBV28 and TRBJ1-5; no definite D call. This CDR3 comprises 12 residues. The V gene lost 6 bases and the J gene lost 0 bases, with 3 bases spanning the gap. Germline CDR1 and CDR2: MDHEN and SYDVKM. Written as DNA, the CDR3 is TGTGCCAGCAGCGGTAGCAATCAGCCCCAGCATTTT. Protein: CASSGSNQPQHF.